A single sample gave rise to the 13 T cell receptor beta chains below, sequenced in a study of early T cells in non-severe SARS-CoV-2 infection. TCRdb fed the 5' RACE reads into MiXCR, producing one record per CDR3 protein. The sample carries about 27,000 distinct CDR3 sequences, about 4% recorded once. Sequences were obtained from whole blood. All receptors come from an adult who was a healthcare worker with PCR-confirmed SARS-CoV-2 infection or an uninfected control (not recorded which).

This clonotype has a count of ten or more. The CDR3: CASASNDGNTIYF. Here the CDR3 DNA reads TGTGCCAGCGCGTCCAACGATGGAAACACCATATATTTT. This chain links TRBV9 with TRBJ1-3; D not certain. The CDR3 contains 13 residues. Looked up from germline, CDR1 is SGDLS and CDR2 is YYNGEE. V was cut by 7 bases and J by 3 bases, with 11 bases left in between. The whole variable domain, remainder taken from reference TRBV9 and TRBJ1-3, is DSGVTQTPKHLITATGQRVTLRCSPRSGDLSVYWYQQSLDQGLQFLIQYYNGEERAKGNILERFSAQQFPDLHSELNLSSLELGDSALYFCASASNDGNTIYFGEGSWLTVV.

This clonotype was seen repeatedly, ten times or more. The chain uses TRBV29-1 and TRBJ2-2, with D unclear. The CDR3 length is 14 residues. V lost 3 bases and J 4 bases, leaving 12 bases between the germline ends. CDR1 SQVTM and CDR2 ANQGSEA come from the germline V gene. This chain's CDR3 is CSVEARRGTGELFF. CDR3 sequence (DNA): TGCAGCGTTGAGGCCAGGCGCGGCACCGGGGAGCTGTTTTTT.

This clonotype was counted many times. The chain has TRBV5-1 and TRBJ2-7; 11 bases match TRBD2. J gave up 1 base and V 3 bases, and 3 bases lay outside the gene matches. The CDR3 loop spans 15 amino acids. Germline-derived CDR1 and CDR2 are SGHRS and YFSETQ. The chain's CDR3 is CASSWGTSGSYEQYF. The CDR3 DNA sequence: TGCGCCAGCAGCTGGGGGACTAGCGGATCCTACGAGCAGTACTTC.

This clonotype showed up many times. V gene TRBV4-3 combines with J gene TRBJ2-7; 8 nucleotides agree with TRBD2. Unmatched junction bases numbered 5, after V lost 4 bases and J lost 0 bases. The length of the CDR3 is 15 residues. CDR1 and CDR2 (germline): LGHNA, YSLEER. The CDR3 spells CASSPGTRSSYEQYF. The DNA of the CDR3 is TGCGCCAGCAGCCCCGGGACTAGGAGCTCCTACGAGCAGTACTTC.

Points on this clonotype: This clone may be a read error of a much larger clone one base away. CDR3: CSADRDSYSDTQYF. DNA for the CDR3: TGCAGCGCGGATCGGGACAGCTACTCAGATACGCAGTATTTT. V and J are TRBV29-1 and TRBJ2-3, with 7 bases matching TRBD1. CDR3 length equals 14 residues. Germline values: CDR1 SQVTM, CDR2 ANQGSEA. With V trimmed by 7 bases and J by 4 bases, 11 bases remained unmatched.

The CDR3 DNA reads TGCAGTGCTGACGAGAGGGGCACAGATACGCAGTATTTT. Protein sequence: CSADERGTDTQYF. The chain recombines TRBV20-1 with TRBJ2-3, with D possibly being TRBD2 (5 bases). Germline V CDR1 and CDR2: DFQATT, SNEGSKA (reference sequence). V gave up 5 bases and J gave up 1 base, with 10 bases separating them. The CDR3 loop spans 13 amino acids.

This clonotype was seen at least ten times. The rearrangement uses TRBV20-1 and TRBJ2-2; D call uncertain. The length of the CDR3 is 14 residues. CDR1 is DFQATT and CDR2 is SNEGSKA in the germline V gene (reference sequence). Trimming cost V 0 bases and J 3 bases, with 8 bases left between them. CDR3 bases: TGCAGTGCTAGAGATAGACCTTACACCGGGGAGCTGTTTTTT. This encodes CSARDRPYTGELFF.

This clonotype was seen many times. V gene TRBV29-1 combines with J gene TRBJ2-1; 13 bases agree with TRBD2. J lost 12 bases, V lost 6 bases, and 5 bases had no gene match. Germline CDR1 is SQVTM and CDR2 is ANQGSEA. This CDR3 is built from 12 residues. CDR3 protein: CSVGTSGTLQFF. The CDR3 region has the DNA TGCAGCGTGGGGACTAGCGGGACCTTGCAGTTCTTC.

This clonotype was detected many times. The chain employs TRBV12-3 or TRBV12-4 and TRBJ1-1; tentative D call: TRBD1 (5 bases). The ends were cut back, 6 bases at V and 6 bases at J, with 20 bases in the middle. The CDR3 spans 15 residues. CDR3 bases: TGTGCCAGCAGCTTGGGACGGGTTCAAGGGGCTGAAGCTTTCTTT. Translating gives CASSLGRVQGAEAFF.

This clonotype was counted at least ten times. The J gene is TRBJ2-1, the V gene TRBV7-2; TRBD1 or TRBD2 may be the D gene (5 bases each). There are 15 residues in the CDR3. V lost 7 bases and J lost 2, with 15 bases in between. Germline CDR1 SGHTA, CDR2 FQGNSA. The CDR3 spells CASNGRDPAYNEQFF. The DNA of the CDR3 is TGTGCCAGCAACGGCAGGGACCCTGCCTACAATGAGCAGTTCTTC.

This chain connects TRBV3-1 to TRBJ2-3, with 13 bases that match TRBD2. With 4 bases clipped from V and 2 bases from J, the junction kept 12 bases outside the gene matches. This CDR3 is 19 amino acids long. Germline CDR1 reads LGHDT; CDR2 reads YNNKEL (reference sequence). CDR3 in DNA: TGTGCCAGCAGCCGGGTTCGGACTAGCGGGAGAGCTACCACAGATACGCAGTATTTT. Translating it yields CASSRVRTSGRATTDTQYF.

Relative to its sample, this clonotype is large. The rearrangement joins TRBV27 to TRBJ2-3; D ambiguous. CDR3 size: 13 residues. Trimming shortened V by 5 bases and J by 3 bases, and 9 bases separated the two germline ends. In germline, CDR1 is MNHEY, CDR2 SMNVEV (reference sequence). This CDR3 reads CASSLVETDTQYF. In DNA form, the CDR3 reads TGTGCCAGCAGTCTCGTAGAAACAGATACGCAGTATTTT.

This clonotype has ten or more counts. The rearrangement links TRBV7-2 to TRBJ1-5; D is perhaps TRBD1 (5 bases). The V end was cut by 0 bases, the J end by 7 bases, with 10 bases between. CDR1 SGHTA and CDR2 FQGNSA come from the germline V gene. The CDR3 contains 14 residues. Written as DNA, the CDR3 is TGTGCCAGCAGCTTAGCCCCAGGGACCCAGCCCCAGCATTTT. This encodes CASSLAPGTQPQHF. The full variable domain, its missing parts supplied by reference TRBV7-2 and TRBJ1-5, is GAGVSQSPSNKVTEKGKDVELRCDPISGHTALYWYRQSLGQGLEFLIYFQGNSAPDKSGLPSDRFSAERTGGSVSTLTIQRTQQEDSAVYLCASSLAPGTQPQHFGDGTRLSIL.